This T cell receptor beta chain was observed in a study of T cell repertoires in cytomegalovirus infection. Background on the study: Recently described HLA-C-restricted plus well-studied HLA-B-restricted CMV epitopes were used. Matching HLA type, along with CMV infection, was indicated by public TCR beta signatures. General study results and limits: HLA-C-restricted CMV-specific TCR beta clonotypes prevailed in the ex vivo response. Identification of carriers of CMV plus the relevant HLA was achieved through cumulative public TCR beta family frequency.

TCRdb reprocessed the reads with MiXCR, giving one entry per CDR3 protein. This table has some 900,000 distinct CDR3 sequences, approximately 29% appearing once. This clonotype was seen only a few times. Its antigen is currently unknown. Since a much larger clone is just one base distant, this may be a read error. Trimming at V came to 4 bases and at J to 5 bases, leaving 4 bases not matched to a gene. This CDR3 region has 15 residues. From germline, CDR1 is SGHKS and CDR2 YYEKEE (reference sequence). This specimen consisted of cultured CD8+ T cells from PBMCs, obtained from culture after CMV antigen stimulation. This sequence was found in a human donor in good health (CMV status not recorded). Some clones in this sample may be carry-over from other donors' samples. The chain combines TRBV5-5 with TRBJ2-3; 13 nucleotides line up with TRBD2. CDR3 in amino acids: CASSPGLAGRDTQYF. In nucleotides, the CDR3 is TGTGCCAGCAGCCCGGGACTAGCGGGGAGAGATACGCAGTATTTT.